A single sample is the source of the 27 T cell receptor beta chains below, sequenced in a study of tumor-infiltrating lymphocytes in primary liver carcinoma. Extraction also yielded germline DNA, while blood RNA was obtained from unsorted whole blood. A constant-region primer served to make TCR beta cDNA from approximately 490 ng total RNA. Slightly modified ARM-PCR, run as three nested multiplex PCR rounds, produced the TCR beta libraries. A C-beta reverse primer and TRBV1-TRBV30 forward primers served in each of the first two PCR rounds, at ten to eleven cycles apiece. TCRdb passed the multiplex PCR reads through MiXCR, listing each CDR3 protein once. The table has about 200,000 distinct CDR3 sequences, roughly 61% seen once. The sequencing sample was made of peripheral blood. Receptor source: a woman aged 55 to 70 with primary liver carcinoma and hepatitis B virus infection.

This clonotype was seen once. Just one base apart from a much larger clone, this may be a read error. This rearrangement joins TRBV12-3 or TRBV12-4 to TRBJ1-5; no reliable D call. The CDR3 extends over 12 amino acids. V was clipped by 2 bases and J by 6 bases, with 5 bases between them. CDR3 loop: CASSLKVQPQHF. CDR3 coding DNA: TGTGCCAGCAGTTTAAAGGTTCAGCCCCAGCATTTT.

The CDR3 protein is CASGDRPTYEQYF. DNA for the CDR3: TGTGCCAGCGGGGACAGGCCGACCTACGAGCAGTACTTC. The chain links TRBV2 to TRBJ2-7; 8 positions agree with TRBD1. This CDR3 region has 13 residues. The trim removed 8 bases at V and 2 bases at J, leaving 5 bases unmatched. Germline V gives CDR1 SNHLY, CDR2 FYNNEI.

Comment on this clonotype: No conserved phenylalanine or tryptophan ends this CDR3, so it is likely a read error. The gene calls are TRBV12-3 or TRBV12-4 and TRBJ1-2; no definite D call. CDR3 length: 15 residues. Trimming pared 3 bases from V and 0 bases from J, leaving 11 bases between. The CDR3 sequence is CASSFGRRANYGYTL. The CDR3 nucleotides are TGTGCCAGCAGTTTTGGACGCAGAGCTAACTATGGCTACACCCTC.

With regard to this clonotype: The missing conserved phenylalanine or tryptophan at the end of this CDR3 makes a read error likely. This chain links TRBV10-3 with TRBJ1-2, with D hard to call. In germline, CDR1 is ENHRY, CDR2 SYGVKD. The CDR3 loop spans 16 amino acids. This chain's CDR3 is CAISKSVGSSIYGYTL. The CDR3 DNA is TGTGCCATCAGTAAGTCAGTCGGGAGCTCGATCTATGGCTACACCTTA.

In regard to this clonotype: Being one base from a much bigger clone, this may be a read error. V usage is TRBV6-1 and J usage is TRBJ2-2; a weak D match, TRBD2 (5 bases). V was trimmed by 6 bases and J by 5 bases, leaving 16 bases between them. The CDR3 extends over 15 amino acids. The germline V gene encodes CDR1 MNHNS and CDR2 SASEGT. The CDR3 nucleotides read TGTGCCAGCAGATTCGGACTGCGATCTACCGGGGAGCTGTTTTTT. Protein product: CASRFGLRSTGELFF.

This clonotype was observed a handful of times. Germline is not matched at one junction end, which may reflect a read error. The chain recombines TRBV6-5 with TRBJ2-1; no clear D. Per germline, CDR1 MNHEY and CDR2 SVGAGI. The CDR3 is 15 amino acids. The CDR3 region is CANSYDQSSYNEQFF. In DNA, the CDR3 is TGTGCCAACAGTTACGACCAGAGCTCCTACAATGAGCAGTTCTTC.

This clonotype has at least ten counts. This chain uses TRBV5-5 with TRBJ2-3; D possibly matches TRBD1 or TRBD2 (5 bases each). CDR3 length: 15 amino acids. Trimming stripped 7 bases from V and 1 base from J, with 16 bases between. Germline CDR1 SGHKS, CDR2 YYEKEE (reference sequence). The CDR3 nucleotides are TGTGCCAGCGGGGCAGGCAGAGGGGGCACAGATACGCAGTATTTT. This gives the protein CASGAGRGGTDTQYF.

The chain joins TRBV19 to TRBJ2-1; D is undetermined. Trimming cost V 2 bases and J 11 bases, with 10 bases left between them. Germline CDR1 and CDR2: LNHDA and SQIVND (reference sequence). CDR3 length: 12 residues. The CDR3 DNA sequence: TGTGCCAGTAGTATAACCAGCGCCAAGCAGTTCTTC. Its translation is CASSITSAKQFF.

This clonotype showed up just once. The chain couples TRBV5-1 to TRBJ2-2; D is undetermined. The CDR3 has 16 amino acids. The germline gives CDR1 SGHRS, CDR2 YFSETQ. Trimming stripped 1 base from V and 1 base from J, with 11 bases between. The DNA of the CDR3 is TGCGCCAGCAGCTTGCTTAGGATGAGGAACACCGGGGAGCTGTTTTTT. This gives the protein CASSLLRMRNTGELFF. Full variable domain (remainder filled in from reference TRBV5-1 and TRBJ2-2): KAGVTQTPRYLIKTRGQQVTLSCSPISGHRSVSWYQQTPGQGLQFLFEYFSETQRNKGNFPGRFSGRQFSNSRSEMNVSTLELGDSALYLCASSLLRMRNTGELFFGEGSRLTVL.

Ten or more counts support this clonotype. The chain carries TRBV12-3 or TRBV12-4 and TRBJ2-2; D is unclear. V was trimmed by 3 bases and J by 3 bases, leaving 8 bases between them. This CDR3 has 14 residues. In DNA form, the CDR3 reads TGTGCCAGCAGTTTTCATGGAGACACCGGGGAGCTGTTTTTT. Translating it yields CASSFHGDTGELFF.

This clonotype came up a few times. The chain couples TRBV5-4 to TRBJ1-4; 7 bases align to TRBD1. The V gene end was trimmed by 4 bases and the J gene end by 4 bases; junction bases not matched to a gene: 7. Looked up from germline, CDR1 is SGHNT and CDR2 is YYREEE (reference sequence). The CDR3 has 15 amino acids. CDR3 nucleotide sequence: TGTGCCAGCAGCGGTTCCGGGACAGTTAATGAAAAACTGTTTTTT. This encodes CASSGSGTVNEKLFF.

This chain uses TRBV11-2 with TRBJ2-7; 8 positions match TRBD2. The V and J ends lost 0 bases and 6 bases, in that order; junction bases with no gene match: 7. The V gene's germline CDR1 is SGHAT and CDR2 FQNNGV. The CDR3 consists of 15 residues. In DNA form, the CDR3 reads TGTGCCAGCAGCTTAGATAGAGGGACTAGTTCCGAGCAGTACTTC. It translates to CASSLDRGTSSEQYF.

CDR3 residues: CTSSKSRISTDTQYF. The CDR3 DNA reads TGTACCAGCAGCAAATCCCGGATCAGCACAGATACGCAGTATTTT. V and J are TRBV21-1 and TRBJ2-3; TRBD1 is taken as the D call from the table, unchecked against the DNA. TRBV21-1 is classified as a pseudogene. The CDR3 covers 15 residues.

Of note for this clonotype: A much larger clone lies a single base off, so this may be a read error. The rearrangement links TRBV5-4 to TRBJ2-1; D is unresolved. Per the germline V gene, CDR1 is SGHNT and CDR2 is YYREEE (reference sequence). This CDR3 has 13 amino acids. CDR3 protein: CTSSLENLGTQFF. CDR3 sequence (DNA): TGTACCAGCAGCTTGGAAAACCTCGGAACCCAGTTCTTC. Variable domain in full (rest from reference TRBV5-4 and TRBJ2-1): ETGVTQSPTHLIKTRGQQVTLRCSSQSGHNTVSWYQQALGQGPQFIFQYYREEENGRGNFPPRFSGLQFPNYSSELNVNALELDDSALYLCTSSLENLGTQFFGPGTRLTVL.

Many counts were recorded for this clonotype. The CDR3 DNA sequence: TGTGCCAGCAGTTACGATGCAATCGAGGAAAGATTTTACGAGCAGTACTTC. Its protein product is CASSYDAIEERFYEQYF. This chain joins TRBV6-6 and TRBJ2-7, with D unclear. CDR3 length: 17 residues. Germline lookup yields CDR1 MNHNY and CDR2 SVGAGI (reference sequence). V lost 2 bases, J lost 4 bases, and 21 bases lay in between.

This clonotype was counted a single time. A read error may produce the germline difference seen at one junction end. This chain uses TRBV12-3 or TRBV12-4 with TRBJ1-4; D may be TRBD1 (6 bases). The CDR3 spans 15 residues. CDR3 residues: CASCFRQGLYEKLFF. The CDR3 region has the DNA TGTGCCAGCTGTTTCCGGCAGGGGCTGTACGAAAAACTGTTTTTT.

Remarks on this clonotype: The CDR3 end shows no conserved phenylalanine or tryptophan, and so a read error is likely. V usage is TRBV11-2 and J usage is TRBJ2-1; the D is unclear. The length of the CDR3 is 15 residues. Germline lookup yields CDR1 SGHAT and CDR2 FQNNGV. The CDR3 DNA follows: TGTGTCAGCAGCTTCCGGCGAAGCTCCTACGTTGAGCAGTTCCTC. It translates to CVSSFRRSSYVEQFL.

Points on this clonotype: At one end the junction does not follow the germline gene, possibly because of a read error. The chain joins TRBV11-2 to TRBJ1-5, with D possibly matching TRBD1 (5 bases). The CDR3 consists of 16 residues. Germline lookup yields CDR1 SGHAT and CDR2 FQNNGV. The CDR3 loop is CASSLGTDYSDQPQHF. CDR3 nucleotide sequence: TGTGCCAGCAGCTTGGGGACGGACTATAGCGATCAGCCCCAGCATTTT.

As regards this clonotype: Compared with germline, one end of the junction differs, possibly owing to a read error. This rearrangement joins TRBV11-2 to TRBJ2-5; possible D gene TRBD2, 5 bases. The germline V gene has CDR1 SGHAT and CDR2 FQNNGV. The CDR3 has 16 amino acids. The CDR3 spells CASSLVRTGNLETHYF. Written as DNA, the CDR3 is TGTGCCAGCAGCTTAGTGCGAACGGGGAACCTAGAGACCCATTACTTC. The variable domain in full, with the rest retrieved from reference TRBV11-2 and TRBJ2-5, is EAGVAQSPRYKIIEKRQSVAFWCNPISGHATLYWYQQILGQGPKLLIQFQNNGVVDDSQLPKDRFSAERLKGVDSTLKIQPAKLEDSAVYLCASSLVRTGNLETHYFGPGTRLLVL.

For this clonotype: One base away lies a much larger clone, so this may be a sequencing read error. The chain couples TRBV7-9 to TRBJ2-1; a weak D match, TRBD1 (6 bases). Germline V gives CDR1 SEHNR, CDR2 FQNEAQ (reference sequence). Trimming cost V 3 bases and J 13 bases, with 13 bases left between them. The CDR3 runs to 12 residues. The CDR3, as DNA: TGTGCCAGCAGCTTCACAGGGCTTGATCAGTTCTTC. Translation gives CASSFTGLDQFF.

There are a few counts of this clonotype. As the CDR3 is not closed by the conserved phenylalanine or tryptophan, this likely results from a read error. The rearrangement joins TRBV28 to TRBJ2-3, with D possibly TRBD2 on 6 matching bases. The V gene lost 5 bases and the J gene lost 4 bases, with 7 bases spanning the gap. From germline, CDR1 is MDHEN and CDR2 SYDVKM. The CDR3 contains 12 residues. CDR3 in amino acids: CASSGEADTQYL. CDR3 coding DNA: TGTGCCAGCAGTGGGGAGGCAGATACGCAGTATTTG.

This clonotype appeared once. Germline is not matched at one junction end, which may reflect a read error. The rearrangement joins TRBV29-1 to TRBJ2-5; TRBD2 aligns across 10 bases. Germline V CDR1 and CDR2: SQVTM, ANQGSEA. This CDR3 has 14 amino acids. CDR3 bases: TGCAGCGTTGATTATCCTAGCGGGAGTGAGACCCAAAACTTC. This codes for CSVDYPSGSETQNF.

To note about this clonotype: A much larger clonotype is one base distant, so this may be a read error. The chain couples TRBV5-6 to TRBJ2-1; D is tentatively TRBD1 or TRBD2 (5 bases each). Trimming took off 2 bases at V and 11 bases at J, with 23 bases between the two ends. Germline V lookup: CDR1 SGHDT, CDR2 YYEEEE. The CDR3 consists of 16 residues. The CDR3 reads CASSLLPGASGNKQFF. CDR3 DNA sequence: TGTGCCAGCAGCTTACTACCCGGGGCTAGTGGGAATAAGCAGTTCTTC.

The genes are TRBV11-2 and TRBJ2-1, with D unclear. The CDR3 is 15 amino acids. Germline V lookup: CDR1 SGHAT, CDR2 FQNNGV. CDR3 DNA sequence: TGTGCTTGCAGCCTGCAGAGGAGCTCCTACAATGAGCAGTTCTTC. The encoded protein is CACSLQRSSYNEQFF.

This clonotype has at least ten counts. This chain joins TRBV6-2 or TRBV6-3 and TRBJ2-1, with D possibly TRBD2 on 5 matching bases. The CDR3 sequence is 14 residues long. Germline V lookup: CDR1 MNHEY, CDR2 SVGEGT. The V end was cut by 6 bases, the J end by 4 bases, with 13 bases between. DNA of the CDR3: TGTGCCAGCAGCCAAAGGACTGGTTACAATGAGCAGTTCTTC. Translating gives CASSQRTGYNEQFF.

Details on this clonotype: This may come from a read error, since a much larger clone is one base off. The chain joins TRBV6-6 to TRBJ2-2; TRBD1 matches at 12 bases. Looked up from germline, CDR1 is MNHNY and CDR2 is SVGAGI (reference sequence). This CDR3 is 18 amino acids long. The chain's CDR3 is CASREDMGQGANTEELFF. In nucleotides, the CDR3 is TGTGCCAGCAGAGAAGACATGGGACAGGGGGCGAACACCGAGGAGCTGTTTTTT.

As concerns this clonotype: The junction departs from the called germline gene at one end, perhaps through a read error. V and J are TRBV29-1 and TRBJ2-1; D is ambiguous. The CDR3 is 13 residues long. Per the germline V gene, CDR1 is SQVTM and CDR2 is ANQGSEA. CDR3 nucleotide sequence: TGCAGCGTTGACGGGCAAGGCAGGAATGAGCAGTTATTC. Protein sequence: CSVDGQGRNEQLF.